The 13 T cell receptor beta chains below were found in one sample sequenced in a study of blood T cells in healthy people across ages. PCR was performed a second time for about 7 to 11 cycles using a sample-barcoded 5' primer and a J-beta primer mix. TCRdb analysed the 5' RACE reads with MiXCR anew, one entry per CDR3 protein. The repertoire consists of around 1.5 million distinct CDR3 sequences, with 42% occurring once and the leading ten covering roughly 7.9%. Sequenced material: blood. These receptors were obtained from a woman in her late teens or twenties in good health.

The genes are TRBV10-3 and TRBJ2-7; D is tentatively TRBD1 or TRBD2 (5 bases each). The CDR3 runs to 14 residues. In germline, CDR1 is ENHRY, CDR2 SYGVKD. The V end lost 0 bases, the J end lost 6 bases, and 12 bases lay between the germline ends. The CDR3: CAISESGAAGEQYF. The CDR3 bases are TGTGCCATCAGTGAGTCCGGGGCAGCAGGCGAGCAGTACTTC.

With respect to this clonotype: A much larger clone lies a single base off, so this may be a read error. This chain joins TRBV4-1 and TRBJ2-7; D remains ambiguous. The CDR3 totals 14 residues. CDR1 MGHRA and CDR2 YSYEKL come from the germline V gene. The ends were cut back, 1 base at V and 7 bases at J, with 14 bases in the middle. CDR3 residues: CASSQVVAYNEQYF. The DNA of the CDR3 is TGCGCCAGCAGCCAAGTAGTAGCCTACAATGAGCAGTACTTC.

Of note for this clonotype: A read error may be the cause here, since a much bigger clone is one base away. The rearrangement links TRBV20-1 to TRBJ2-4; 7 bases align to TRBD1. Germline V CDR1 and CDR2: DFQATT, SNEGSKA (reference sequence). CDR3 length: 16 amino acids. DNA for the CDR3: TGCAGTTGGACAGGTTACGACCTAATAGCCAAAAGCATTCAGTACTTC. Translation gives CSWTGYDLIAKSIQYF.

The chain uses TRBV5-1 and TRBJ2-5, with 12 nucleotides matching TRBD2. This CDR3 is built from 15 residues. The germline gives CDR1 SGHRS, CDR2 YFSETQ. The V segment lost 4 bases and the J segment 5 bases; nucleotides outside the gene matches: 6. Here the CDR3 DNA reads TGCGCCAGCAGCCAATCTAGCGGGGGGGCGGAGACCCAGTACTTC. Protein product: CASSQSSGGAETQYF.

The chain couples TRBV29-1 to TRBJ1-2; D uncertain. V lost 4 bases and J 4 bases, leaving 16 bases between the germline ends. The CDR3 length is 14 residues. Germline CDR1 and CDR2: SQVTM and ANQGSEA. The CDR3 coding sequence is TGCAGCGTTGGATCTCTCGGGGAGGTCTATGGCTACACCTTC. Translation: CSVGSLGEVYGYTF.

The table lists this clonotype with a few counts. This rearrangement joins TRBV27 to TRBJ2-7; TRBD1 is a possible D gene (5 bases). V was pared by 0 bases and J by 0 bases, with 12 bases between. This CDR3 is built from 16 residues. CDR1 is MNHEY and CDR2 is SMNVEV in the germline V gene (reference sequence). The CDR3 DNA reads TGTGCCAGCAGTTTATCGAGACAGTCGAGCTCCTACGAGCAGTACTTC. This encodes CASSLSRQSSSYEQYF.

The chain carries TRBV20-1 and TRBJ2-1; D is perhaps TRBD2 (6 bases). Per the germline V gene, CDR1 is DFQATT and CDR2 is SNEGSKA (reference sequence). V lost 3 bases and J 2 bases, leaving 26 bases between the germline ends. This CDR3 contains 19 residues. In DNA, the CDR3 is TGCAGTGCTAGTCACGCGGGGCGAGGGCTAAGGGAGGCCTACAATGAGCAGTTCTTC. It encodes CSASHAGRGLREAYNEQFF.

CDR3 DNA sequence: TGTGCCAGCAGCCCAACGCGGTGGGGGGCGGACACCGGGGAGCTGTTTTTT. Its translation is CASSPTRWGADTGELFF. This chain uses TRBV5-4 with TRBJ2-2; D may correspond to TRBD1 or TRBD2 (6 bases each). Trimming removed 4 bases at V and 3 bases at J, with 19 bases between. The germline V gene has CDR1 SGHNT and CDR2 YYREEE (reference sequence). This CDR3 is built from 17 residues.

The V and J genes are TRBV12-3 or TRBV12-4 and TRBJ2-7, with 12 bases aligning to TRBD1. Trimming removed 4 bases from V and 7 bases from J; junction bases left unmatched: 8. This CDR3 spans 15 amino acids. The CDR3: CASSWGQGAYNEQYF. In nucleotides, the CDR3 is TGTGCCAGCAGTTGGGGACAGGGGGCGTACAATGAGCAGTACTTC.

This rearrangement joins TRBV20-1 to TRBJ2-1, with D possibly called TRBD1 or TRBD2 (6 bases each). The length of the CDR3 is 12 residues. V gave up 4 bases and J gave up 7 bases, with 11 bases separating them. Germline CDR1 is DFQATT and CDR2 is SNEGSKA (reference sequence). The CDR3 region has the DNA TGCAGTGCTAACCCGGGGGCAAATGAGCAGTTCTTC. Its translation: CSANPGANEQFF.

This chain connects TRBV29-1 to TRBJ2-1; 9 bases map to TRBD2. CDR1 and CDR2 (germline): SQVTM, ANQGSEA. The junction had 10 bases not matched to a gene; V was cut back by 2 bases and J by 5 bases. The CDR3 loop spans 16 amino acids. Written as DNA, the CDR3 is TGCAGCGTTGAAAGTCCGACTAGCGGCCTTAACAATGAGCAGTTCTTC. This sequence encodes CSVESPTSGLNNEQFF.

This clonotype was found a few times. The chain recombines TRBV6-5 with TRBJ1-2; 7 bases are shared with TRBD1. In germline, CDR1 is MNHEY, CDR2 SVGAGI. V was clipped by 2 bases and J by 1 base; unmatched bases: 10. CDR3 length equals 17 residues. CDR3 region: CASSYPDPDRVNYGYTF. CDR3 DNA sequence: TGTGCCAGCAGTTACCCAGACCCCGACAGGGTTAACTATGGCTACACCTTC.

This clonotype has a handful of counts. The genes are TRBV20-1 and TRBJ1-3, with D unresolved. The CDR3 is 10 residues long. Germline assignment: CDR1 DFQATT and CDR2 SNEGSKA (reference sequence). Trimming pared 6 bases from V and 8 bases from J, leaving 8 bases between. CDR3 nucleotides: TGCAGTGCCACACGCGACACCATATATTTT. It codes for CSATRDTIYF.